Shown below are 19 T cell receptor beta chains from a single sample sequenced in a study of blood T cell repertoires in COVID-19. Profiled with immunoSEQ multiplex PCR; TCRdb holds only in-frame clones, not every one. The table lists almost 250,000 clones, around 85% of them singletons. The sequenced sample was PBMCs or T cells enriched from blood (not recorded which). These TCRs come from a woman aged 50 to 65 with acute COVID-19.

J is TRBJ2-1 and V is TRBV7-2, with 10 nucleotides matching TRBD2. V lost 1 base, J lost 2 bases, and 11 bases stayed unmatched. The CDR3 runs 19 residues. Germline CDR1 reads SGHTA; CDR2 reads FQGNSA. As DNA, the CDR3 is TGTGCCAGCAGCTTAGTTGCTAGCGGGGGCACGCCTACCTACAATGAGCAGTTCTTC. Protein: CASSLVASGGTPTYNEQFF.

The chain couples TRBV19 to TRBJ1-6; tentatively, D is TRBD1 (6 bases). CDR1 and CDR2 (germline): LNHDA, SQIVND (reference sequence). The V end lost 4 bases, the J end lost 5 bases, and 9 bases lay between the germline ends. This CDR3 has 14 residues. CDR3 sequence (DNA): TGTGCCAGTAGTAACAACAGGGATAATTCACCCCTCCACTTT. Translated: CASSNNRDNSPLHF.

The CDR3 DNA follows: TGTGCCAGCAGCCAAGATCGGCGGGGGGGCTTCTGGAACACCGGGGAGCTGTTTTTT. It is translated as CASSQDRRGGFWNTGELFF. This chain links TRBV4-2 with TRBJ2-2; 9 bases match TRBD2. Germline CDR1 and CDR2: LGHNA and YNFKEQ. V shed 0 bases, J shed 1 base, and the junction held 9 bases outside the gene matches. This CDR3 region has 19 residues.

The V call is TRBV9, the J call TRBJ1-1; unclear D gene. Germline lookup yields CDR1 SGDLS and CDR2 YYNGEE. This CDR3 has 14 amino acids. V lost 4 bases and J lost 3, with 13 bases in between. In nucleotides, the CDR3 is TGTGCCAGCAGCCCTTACCTGAGGGACACTGAAGCTTTCTTT. Its translation: CASSPYLRDTEAFF.

V is TRBV19 and J is TRBJ1-2; a weak D match, TRBD1 (6 bases). The germline gives CDR1 LNHDA, CDR2 SQIVND (reference sequence). This CDR3 region has 16 residues. V was clipped by 3 bases and J by 1 base, with 15 bases between them. Here the CDR3 reads CASSIGGGAVNYGYTF. The CDR3 region has the DNA TGTGCCAGTAGTATTGGTGGGGGCGCCGTTAACTATGGCTACACCTTC.

The V and J genes are TRBV29-1 and TRBJ2-1; the match to TRBD1 covers 12 bases. The trim removed 6 bases at V and 6 bases at J, leaving 6 bases unmatched. The CDR3 covers 14 residues. In germline, CDR1 is SQVTM, CDR2 ANQGSEA. The CDR3 protein is CSVPGQGARNEQFF. In DNA, the CDR3 is TGCAGCGTGCCGGGACAGGGGGCTCGCAATGAGCAGTTCTTC.

This sequence joins TRBV7-8 and TRBJ2-7; D perhaps matches TRBD2 (6 bases). Germline CDR1 reads SGHVS; CDR2 reads FQNEAQ. The CDR3 has 14 residues. Trimming stripped 0 bases from V and 5 bases from J, with 11 bases between. CDR3 DNA: TGTGCCAGCAGCTTAGCAGGAGGGTCCGACGAGCAGTACTTC. Translation: CASSLAGGSDEQYF.

V and J are TRBV30 and TRBJ1-1; D not certain. V lost 4 bases, J lost 1 base, and 13 bases lay in between. In germline, CDR1 is GTSNPN, CDR2 SVGIG (reference sequence). The CDR3 contains 14 residues. DNA for the CDR3: TGTGCCTGGAAAGGGAGACAAGCGAACACTGAAGCTTTCTTT. This gives the protein CAWKGRQANTEAFF.

The J gene is TRBJ1-2, the V gene TRBV7-2; weak D call: TRBD1 (6 bases). The ends were cut back, 0 bases at V and 3 bases at J, with 11 bases in the middle. In germline, CDR1 is SGHTA, CDR2 FQGNSA. The CDR3 spans 15 residues. The CDR3 loop reads CASSLARGAYYGYTF. CDR3 DNA sequence: TGTGCCAGCAGCTTAGCGCGGGGGGCCTACTATGGCTACACCTTC. The full variable domain, in which reference TRBV7-2 and TRBJ1-2 provide the parts outside the CDR3, is GAGVSQSPSNKVTEKGKDVELRCDPISGHTALYWYRQSLGQGLEFLIYFQGNSAPDKSGLPSDRFSAERTGGSVSTLTIQRTQQEDSAVYLCASSLARGAYYGYTFGSGTRLTVV.

The rearrangement uses TRBV18 and TRBJ2-7; D might be TRBD2 (7 bases). The length of the CDR3 is 12 residues. Germline lookup yields CDR1 KGHSH and CDR2 LQKENI. V lost 8 bases and J lost 2, with 10 bases in between. The CDR3 coding sequence is TGTGCCAGCAGGGGGGGCCCCTACGAGCAGTACTTC. The encoded protein is CASRGGPYEQYF.

V and J are TRBV6-2 or TRBV6-3 and TRBJ1-4; TRBD1 matches at 8 bases. The V segment lost 5 bases and the J segment 5 bases; nucleotides outside the gene matches: 7. The germline V gene encodes CDR1 MNHEY and CDR2 SVGEGT. The CDR3 is 15 amino acids. The CDR3, as DNA: TGTGCCAGCAGTGACGGGACAGGAGGGAATGAAAAACTGTTTTTT. It translates to CASSDGTGGNEKLFF.

The chain is built from TRBV30 and TRBJ1-1; 8 positions match TRBD1. From germline, CDR1 is GTSNPN and CDR2 SVGIG (reference sequence). This CDR3 comprises 14 residues. J lost 5 bases, V lost 1 base, and 6 bases had no gene match. The DNA of the CDR3 is TGTGCCTGGAGTGATCGACAGGGGTGGACTGAAGCTTTCTTT. Its protein product is CAWSDRQGWTEAFF.

This rearrangement joins TRBV30 to TRBJ1-3, with D possibly TRBD1 on 6 matching bases. CDR1 GTSNPN and CDR2 SVGIG come from the germline V gene (reference sequence). The ends were cut back, 3 bases at V and 7 bases at J, with 10 bases in the middle. The CDR3 has 12 residues. CDR3 coding DNA: TGTGCCTGGAGCGCCACAGGGAACACCATATATTTT. It is translated as CAWSATGNTIYF.

The rearrangement uses TRBV24-1 and TRBJ2-1, with D maybe TRBD1 (6 bases). The germline gives CDR1 KGHDR, CDR2 SFDVKD. V was cut by 2 bases and J by 15 bases, with 16 bases left in between. The CDR3 runs to 13 residues. For the CDR3, the DNA is TGTGCCACCAGTGATTCCCCGGCCACAGGGTTGTTCTTC. This codes for CATSDSPATGLFF.

V is TRBV27 and J is TRBJ2-2; 10 nucleotides match TRBD1. From germline, CDR1 is MNHEY and CDR2 SMNVEV (reference sequence). The CDR3 loop spans 16 amino acids. Trimming removed 4 bases from V and 6 bases from J; junction bases left unmatched: 8. CDR3 coding DNA: TGTGCCAGCAGTTACGATCCCGGGACAGGGGCCGGGGAGCTGTTTTTT. Protein: CASSYDPGTGAGELFF.

V is TRBV19 and J is TRBJ1-1, with 7 bases that match TRBD1. The CDR3 is made up of 18 amino acids. Losses at the gene ends were 1 base for V and 0 bases for J; bases not matched to a gene: 11. In germline, CDR1 is LNHDA, CDR2 SQIVND (reference sequence). The CDR3: CASSIASPGTALNTEAFF. CDR3 sequence (DNA): TGTGCCAGTAGTATAGCCTCTCCCGGGACAGCTTTGAACACTGAAGCTTTCTTT. Together with reference TRBV19 and TRBJ1-1, the CDR3 gives the full variable domain: DGGITQSPKYLFRKEGQNVTLSCEQNLNHDAMYWYRQDPGQGLRLIYYSQIVNDFQKGDIAEGYSVSREKKESFPLTVTSAQKNPTAFYLCASSIASPGTALNTEAFFGQGTRLTVV.

The V call is TRBV19, the J call TRBJ1-6; 8 bases fit TRBD1. Germline CDR1 is LNHDA and CDR2 is SQIVND (reference sequence). The CDR3 consists of 14 residues. The junction had 8 bases not matched to a gene; V was cut back by 6 bases and J by 10 bases. CDR3 sequence reads: CASRSPGGRSPLHF. The DNA of the CDR3 is TGTGCCAGTAGAAGCCCAGGGGGCCGGTCACCCCTCCACTTT.

This chain uses TRBV15 with TRBJ2-5; 7 bases are a match to TRBD1. The CDR3 has 17 residues. The germline CDR1 and CDR2 sequences are LNHNV and YYDKDF (reference sequence). The ends lost 3 bases at V and 2 bases at J; junction bases unmatched: 12. The CDR3 loop reads CATSSWTQGIEQETQYF. The CDR3 nucleotides read TGTGCCACCAGCAGCTGGACACAGGGGATTGAACAAGAGACCCAGTACTTC.

This clone was recorded only once. V gene TRBV30 combines with J gene TRBJ1-4; D might be TRBD1 (6 bases). Trimming pared 2 bases from V and 8 bases from J, leaving 9 bases between. Looked up from germline, CDR1 is GTSNPN and CDR2 is SVGIG (reference sequence). The CDR3 has 12 amino acids. The CDR3 here is CAWSITGEKLFF. CDR3 nucleotides: TGTGCCTGGAGTATCACAGGGGAAAAACTGTTTTTT.